A selection of T cell receptor beta chains follows, all from one sample in a study of response to subunit inactivated influenza vaccine. TCRdb passed the RT-PCR reads through MiXCR, listing each CDR3 protein once. The sample holds over 300,000 distinct CDR3 sequences; just over 20% are singletons and the top ten take 9.5% to 13%. Material: PBMCs from blood, obtained roughly 20 months after vaccination. The receptor set was obtained from a man between 50 and 70 years old who received an inactivated influenza vaccine. CDR3s include the opening cysteine and the closing phenylalanine or tryptophan. A D gene is named only where the DNA matches it firmly. Rows give clone size only sometimes, using once, few, many, or a class for an expanded clone.

size,J,V,D,CDR3,DNA
many,TRBJ1-3,TRBV5-1,NA,CASSLDGASGNTIYF,TGCGCCAGCAGCTTGGACGGAGCCTCTGGAAACACCATATATTTT
NA,TRBJ2-1,TRBV14,TRBD2,CASSRHSGSYEQFF,TGTGCCAGCAGCCGGCATAGCGGGAGCTATGAGCAGTTCTTC
NA,TRBJ2-1,TRBV20-1,NA,CSARGTGGGNYNEQFF,TGCAGTGCTAGGGGGACCGGGGGCGGAAACTACAATGAGCAGTTCTTC
NA,TRBJ2-6,TRBV4-3,NA,CASSQEIPGWANVLTF,TGCGCCAGCAGCCAAGAAATCCCAGGTTGGGCCAACGTCCTGACTTTC
few,TRBJ2-3,TRBV25-1,NA,CASSAGQFFIDTQYF,TGTGCCAGCAGTGCCGGACAGTTTTTTATAGATACGCAGTATTTT
NA,TRBJ1-2,TRBV4-3,NA,CASSQEVTPNYGYTF,TGCGCCAGCAGCCAAGAGGTGACACCTAACTATGGCTACACCTTC
NA,TRBJ2-5,TRBV7-7,TRBD2,CASGELSETQYF,TGTGCTAGCGGGGAATTATCTGAGACCCAGTACTTC
NA,TRBJ2-1,TRBV11-2,TRBD2,CASSLRLAGVYNEQFF,TGTGCCAGCAGCTTAAGACTAGCGGGGGTTTACAATGAGCAGTTCTTC
NA,TRBJ2-5,TRBV7-9,NA,CASSLVDAETQYF,TGTGCCAGCAGCTTAGTTGACGCGGAGACCCAGTACTTC
few,TRBJ2-6,TRBV15,TRBD1,CATSRDLAGGSGANVLTF,TGTGCCACCAGCAGAGATTTAGCAGGGGGAAGTGGGGCCAACGTCCTGACTTTC
few,TRBJ2-1,TRBV29-1,TRBD2,CSVSGRVYNEQFF,TGCAGCGTTAGCGGGAGAGTCTACAATGAGCAGTTCTTC
NA,TRBJ1-1,TRBV6-2/TRBV6-3,NA,CASSYNQGVGTEAFF,TGTGCCAGCAGTTACAATCAGGGTGTGGGCACTGAAGCTTTCTTT
few,TRBJ1-3,TRBV5-5,NA,CASSLEGVYGNTIYF,TGTGCCAGCAGCTTGGAGGGTGTCTATGGAAACACCATATATTTT
few,TRBJ2-7,TRBV6-2/TRBV6-3,TRBD1,CASHWFRGSSYEQYF,TGTGCCAGCCATTGGTTCAGGGGGTCCTCCTACGAGCAGTACTTC
NA,TRBJ1-5,TRBV5-1,NA,CASSLGGGNQQPQHF,TGCGCCAGCAGCCTGGGAGGGGGGAATCAGCAGCCCCAGCATTTT
NA,TRBJ1-5,TRBV6-2/TRBV6-3,NA,CASSPGYSSNQAQHF,TGTGCCAGCAGTCCCGGCTACAGTAGCAATCAGGCCCAGCATTTT
NA,TRBJ2-7,TRBV29-1,NA,CSVETISYEQYF,TGCAGCGTTGAAACTATCTCCTACGAGCAGTACTTC
few,TRBJ2-7,TRBV7-2,NA,CASSVGHYEQYF,TGTGCCAGCAGCGTTGGACACTACGAGCAGTACTTC
NA,TRBJ1-5,TRBV18,TRBD1,CASSLTGAGVQPQHF,TGTGCCAGCTCGCTAACAGGGGCCGGCGTGCAGCCCCAGCATTTT
few,TRBJ1-2,TRBV5-6,NA,CASSLGTYHTF,TGTGCCAGCAGCTTGGGGACGTATCACACCTTC
few,TRBJ2-3,TRBV18,NA,CASSPRTSTDTQYF,TGTGCCAGCTCACCACGGACAAGCACAGATACGCAGTATTTT
NA,TRBJ2-2,TRBV6-1,NA,CASKVIAGELFF,TGTGCCAGCAAGGTGATTGCCGGGGAGCTGTTTTTT
NA,TRBJ2-3,TRBV27,NA,CASGGQGQFAQYF,TGTGCCAGCGGAGGACAAGGGCAGTTTGCGCAGTATTTT
few,TRBJ1-2,TRBV12-3/TRBV12-4,NA,CASSPRFYGYTF,TGTGCCAGCTCGCCCAGATTCTATGGCTACACCTTC
NA,TRBJ2-5,TRBV20-1,NA,CSASNSLPGTQYF,TGCAGTGCTAGTAACTCCCTACCAGGTACCCAGTACTTC
many,TRBJ1-2,TRBV5-1,NA,CASSPATPNYGYTF,TGCGCCAGCAGCCCAGCGACACCTAACTATGGCTACACCTTC
few,TRBJ1-3,TRBV20-1,TRBD1,CSARDRFGSGNTIYF,TGCAGTGCCCGGGACAGGTTCGGGTCTGGAAACACCATATATTTT
many,TRBJ1-1,TRBV30,TRBD1,CAYGRLDRGMVYTEAFF,TGTGCTTACGGACGCTTGGACAGGGGCATGGTCTACACTGAAGCTTTCTTT
NA,TRBJ2-7,TRBV4-2,NA,CASSQVRGTYEQYF,TGTGCCAGCAGCCAAGTTCGGGGGACCTACGAGCAGTACTTC
many,TRBJ1-1,TRBV14,NA,CASRHLGTEAFF,TGTGCCAGCAGACATCTGGGGACTGAAGCTTTCTTT
few,TRBJ2-1,TRBV6-1,NA,CASSEARGTDQYNEQFF,TGTGCCAGCAGTGAAGCGCGTGGAACGGATCAATACAATGAGCAGTTCTTC
NA,TRBJ2-2,TRBV24-1,NA,CATSDLRWGQNTGELFF,TGTGCCACCAGTGATTTGCGTTGGGGCCAGAACACCGGGGAGCTGTTTTTT
NA,TRBJ2-4,TRBV5-1,NA,CASRINAGSGENIQYF,TGCGCCAGCAGGATAAATGCGGGGTCGGGGGAAAACATTCAGTACTTC
NA,TRBJ2-5,TRBV4-2,TRBD2,CASSQDPGLAGGPETQYF,TGTGCCAGCAGCCAGGATCCGGGGCTAGCGGGAGGGCCGGAGACCCAGTACTTC
few,TRBJ2-7,TRBV12-3/TRBV12-4,TRBD1,CASSPRQGRSYEQYF,TGTGCCAGCAGTCCTCGACAGGGCCGCTCCTACGAGCAGTACTTC
few,TRBJ1-5,TRBV28,NA,CASSSSGVEHQPQHF,TGTGCCAGCAGTTCCTCAGGGGTTGAGCATCAGCCCCAGCATTTT
NA,TRBJ2-5,TRBV4-3,NA,CASSQDRTFRETQYF,TGCGCCAGCAGCCAAGATCGTACTTTTCGGGAGACCCAGTACTTC